The present entry profiles one T cell receptor (beta chain) with its context. The CDR3 has 14 residues. The V end was cut by 4 bases, the J end by 5 bases, with 14 bases between. From germline, CDR1 is SGHRS and CDR2 YFSETQ. The data were obtained in a study of blood T cell repertoires in COVID-19. As for the study in general: Spain, Italy and the United States supplied samples that represented acute and convalescent COVID-19. From T cells, B-cell-depleted T cells, or PBMCs came the material, which was cDNA or gDNA.

Authors' methods: Researchers report that nucleated cell counts were estimated from reference gene primer amplification. TCRdb keeps only in-frame clones here, not all; method: immunoSEQ multiplex PCR. The D gene and trimming were derived from the DNA, and the V and J assignments and clone size from that table. The sample comprises 35,000 to 50,000 clones, about 88% of which are singletons, and around 15% rests with the top ten. This sequence originates from a man aged 70 or older with active COVID-19. The rearrangement joins TRBV5-1 to TRBJ2-3; D perhaps matches TRBD2 (5 bases). Specimen: peripheral blood. The CDR3 reads CASSLGLEVDTQYF. The CDR3 DNA sequence: TGCGCCAGCAGCCTTGGACTGGAGGTAGATACGCAGTATTTT.